The 15 T cell receptor beta chains below come from one sample, sequenced in a study of tumor-infiltrating lymphocytes in primary liver carcinoma. The authors took blood RNA from unsorted whole blood and also extracted germline DNA. The investigators made TCR beta cDNA from roughly 0.55 ug total RNA, using a constant-region primer. Each TCR beta library was derived from three nested multiplex PCR rounds that employed slightly modified ARM-PCR. Two initial PCR rounds of roughly 10 cycles each paired TRBV1-TRBV30 forward primers with a C-beta reverse primer. TCRdb redid the calling of the multiplex PCR reads with MiXCR, one entry per CDR3 protein. The data contain fewer than 350,000 distinct CDR3 sequences, less than 75% of them singletons. Sequencing was carried out using peripheral blood. The source of these receptors is a man aged 35 to 55 with primary liver carcinoma and hepatitis B virus infection.

A word on this clonotype: At one boundary the junction diverges from the germline segment, which might be a read error. The chain is built from TRBV4-3 and TRBJ2-1, with D maybe TRBD1 (6 bases). This CDR3 spans 14 amino acids. Germline V gives CDR1 LGHNA, CDR2 YSLEER. CDR3 sequence: CASSQSPGDNVQFF. The CDR3 DNA is TGCGCCAGCAGCCAATCCCCAGGGGACAATGTGCAGTTCTTC.

J is TRBJ2-1 and V is TRBV29-1; D is tentatively TRBD1 or TRBD2 (6 bases each). Germline-derived CDR1 and CDR2 are SQVTM and ANQGSEA. Between the trimmed V and J ends, which lost 8 bases and 10 bases, there was a span of 30 bases. The CDR3 spans 16 residues. The CDR3, as DNA: TGCAGCATTCGGCGGGTGCAGGGGACTGGTTCAGGGGAGCAGTTCTTC. Its protein product is CSIRRVQGTGSGEQFF.

This chain links TRBV5-1 with TRBJ2-2; 11 bases align to TRBD2. This CDR3 is built from 17 residues. Trimming took 4 bases from V and 3 from J; bases not matched to a gene: 8. The germline V gene encodes CDR1 SGHRS and CDR2 YFSETQ. The CDR3 loop is CASSLFSGRADTGELFF. As DNA, the CDR3 is TGCGCCAGCAGCCTATTTAGCGGGAGGGCCGACACCGGGGAGCTGTTTTTT.

To note about this clonotype: It may be a read error: a sequence one base away is much more abundant. The CDR3 here is CSSSEEEAWTGQGYTF. The DNA for the CDR3 is TGTTCCAGCAGTGAAGAAGAAGCCTGGACAGGGCAGGGCTACACCTTC. The genes are TRBV6-1 and TRBJ1-2, with 8 positions matching TRBD1. The CDR3 spans 16 residues. The V gene's germline CDR1 is MNHNS and CDR2 SASEGT.

The J gene is TRBJ2-6, the V gene TRBV23-1; no definite D call. TRBV23-1 is identified as an open reading frame with a role that is uncertain. This CDR3 comprises 14 residues. The V gene lost 8 bases and the J gene lost 9 bases, with 17 bases spanning the gap. CDR3 in amino acids: CASSFGDEVNVLTF. The CDR3 coding sequence is TGCGCCAGCTCCTTTGGGGATGAGGTCAACGTCCTGACTTTC.

Notes on this clonotype: Possible read error: a much larger clone is one base away. V gene TRBV29-1 combines with J gene TRBJ2-1; D is unresolved. Per germline, CDR1 SQVTM and CDR2 ANQGSEA. The CDR3 is 13 amino acids. DNA of the CDR3: TGCAGCTCCGAGCGAAACTCCTACAGTGAGCAGTTCTTC. Amino acid sequence: CSSERNSYSEQFF.

CDR3 nucleotides: TGTGCCAGCAGCAACCGGAGGCGTGGTTTCCGAAACACCATATATTTT. It yields the protein CASSNRRRGFRNTIYF. The genes are TRBV11-1 and TRBJ1-3, with D unresolved. This CDR3 has 16 amino acids. Deletions cut 5 bases from V and 5 bases from J, with 19 bases between. The germline gives CDR1 SGHAT, CDR2 FQDESV (reference sequence).

V and J are TRBV6-2 or TRBV6-3 and TRBJ2-7; the match to TRBD1 covers 9 bases. The V segment lost 7 bases and the J segment 9 bases; nucleotides outside the gene matches: 13. CDR1 and CDR2 from the germline V gene are MNHEY and SVGEGT. CDR3 length: 14 residues. In DNA, the CDR3 is TGTGCCAGCAACCTCCGGGACAGGGCCCACGGGCAGTACTTC. Translating gives CASNLRDRAHGQYF.

Notes on this clonotype: The conserved phenylalanine or tryptophan is not found at the CDR3 terminus, so this likely reflects a read error. The chain is built from TRBV12-3 or TRBV12-4 and TRBJ1-2; TRBD1 is a possible D gene (5 bases). The CDR3 sequence is 12 residues long. Trimming shortened V by 9 bases and J by 7 bases, and 15 bases separated the two germline ends. DNA for the CDR3: TGTGCCAGTAGTCATAGGGGCGGTGGCTACACCCTC. Translating gives CASSHRGGGYTL.

A word on this clonotype: The junction shows a germline mismatch at one end, possibly a read error. V usage is TRBV11-2 and J usage is TRBJ2-1; weak D call: TRBD2 (6 bases). The CDR3 totals 16 residues. Germline-derived CDR1 and CDR2 are SGHAT and FQNNGV. The CDR3: CASSGSVAAHYNDQFF. CDR3 DNA: TGTGCCAGCAGCGGCAGCGTAGCGGCACATTACAATGACCAGTTCTTC. Drawing the rest from reference TRBV11-2 and TRBJ2-1, the complete variable domain is EAGVAQSPRYKIIEKRQSVAFWCNPISGHATLYWYQQILGQGPKLLIQFQNNGVVDDSQLPKDRFSAERLKGVDSTLKIQPAKLEDSAVYLCASSGSVAAHYNDQFFGPGTRLTVL.

A word on this clonotype: Possible read error: a much larger clone is one base away. The rearrangement joins TRBV4-1 to TRBJ2-2; the D gene is possibly TRBD2 (5 bases). V was shortened by 3 bases and J by 3 bases, with 17 bases between the two germline ends. CDR1 is MGHRA, CDR2 YSYEKL, per germline. The CDR3 loop spans 17 amino acids. The CDR3 DNA reads TGCGCCAGCAGCCACGGCGGGCACGGAACATACACCGGGGAGCTGTTTTTT. Its translation is CASSHGGHGTYTGELFF.

Concerning this clonotype itself: This may be a read error: a much more frequent sequence differs by one nucleotide. The chain couples TRBV6-2 or TRBV6-3 to TRBJ2-2, with D possibly matching TRBD1 (6 bases). Germline CDR1 reads MNHEY; CDR2 reads SVGEGT. The CDR3 is made up of 19 amino acids. CDR3 nucleotide sequence: TGTACCAGCAGTTCCCCCACACCCGACAGGATACTTCACACCGGGGAGCTGTTTTTT. Translation gives CTSSSPTPDRILHTGELFF.

As regards this clonotype: This may be a read error, as it is one base from a much larger clone. The chain recombines TRBV12-3 or TRBV12-4 with TRBJ2-1, with a tentative D call TRBD1 (7 bases). The CDR3 loop spans 14 amino acids. Trimming cost V 10 bases and J 7 bases, with 20 bases left between them. CDR3 region: CANRDDRAGNEQFF. The CDR3 DNA reads TGTGCCAACAGGGACGACAGGGCGGGGAATGAGCAGTTCTTC.

This CDR3 is CAWSTIQADEQYF. CDR3 sequence (DNA): TGTGCCTGGAGTACCATTCAGGCAGACGAGCAGTACTTC. The chain has TRBV30 and TRBJ2-7; no clear D gene. Trimming removed 2 bases from V and 5 bases from J, with 13 bases in between. Germline CDR1 GTSNPN, CDR2 SVGIG (reference sequence). The CDR3 is 13 amino acids.

With regard to this clonotype: One junction end does not reproduce the germline sequence, and a read error may be involved. Here the CDR3 reads CAISWRGGGRPGELFF. CDR3 nucleotides: TGTGCCATCAGCTGGCGTGGGGGCGGACGGCCCGGGGAGCTGTTTTTT. The chain couples TRBV5-5 to TRBJ2-2; TRBD1 might be the D (6 bases). This CDR3 has 16 amino acids. Germline values: CDR1 SGHKS, CDR2 YYEKEE (reference sequence).